This T cell receptor beta chain is drawn from a study of blood T cell repertoires in COVID-19. Across the study: Sites across the United States, Italy and Spain contributed samples from acute and convalescent COVID-19. T cells, B-cell-depleted T cells, or PBMCs provided the cDNA or gDNA that served as material.

Sequencing was performed with immunoSEQ multiplex PCR; in TCRdb, only in-frame clones are kept and a portion is missing. This table has 410,000 or so clones, about 88% appearing once. Seattle participants joined during active infection and were tracked over time. The source material was peripheral blood. This clonotype was obtained from a middle-aged woman with COVID-19, enrolled during active disease.

The CDR3 loop reads CASSPDGRRNSPLHF. CDR3 in DNA: TGTGCCAGCAGCCCTGACGGCCGGAGAAATTCACCCCTCCACTTT. The rearrangement links TRBV7-2 to TRBJ1-6, with D hard to call. The V and J ends lost 5 bases and 7 bases respectively, with 15 bases between them. CDR3 length: 15 amino acids. CDR1 is SGHTA and CDR2 is FQGNSA in the germline V gene.